The clone carrying this T cell receptor (beta chain) was picked up a small number of times. Antigen: not known. The sample is drawn from a study of CD8 T cells in ankylosing spondylitis. Study results and limitations: CD8+ disease-linked clones were present at relatively low frequencies in blood. What appeared characteristic of ankylosing spondylitis blood was a TCR beta motif of 7 or 8 highly homologous variants.

By quantitative 5'-RACE with molecular barcodes, the TCR beta libraries were made. TCRdb passed the 5' RACE reads through MiXCR, listing each CDR3 protein once. This table has 250,000 to 350,000 distinct CDR3 sequences, 20% to 25% appearing once. The V gene lost 6 bases and the J gene lost 6 bases, with 18 bases spanning the gap. The CDR3 runs 14 residues. The TCR was taken from a female donor with ankylosing spondylitis or in good health (not recorded which). The sample consisted of blood, either unsorted or a sorted T cell fraction (not recorded which). The chain combines TRBV12-3 or TRBV12-4 with TRBJ2-7; TRBD2 might be the D (5 bases). CDR3 nucleotides: TGTGCCAGCAGAACCGGGCTAGCCTTCTCCGAGCAGTACTTC. Protein: CASRTGLAFSEQYF.